This is a list of T cell receptor beta chains from one sample in a study of Ad26.COV2.S vaccination and SARS-CoV-2 variants. Assay used: immunoSEQ multiplex PCR; TCRdb lists only in-frame clones, some missing. The repertoire holds 350,000 to 400,000 clones, with about 85% as singletons. The sample was peripheral blood, taken in a trial of Ad26.COV2.S vaccine versus placebo. The receptors shown here come from a person aged 18 to 65 who received the Ad26.COV2.S COVID-19 vaccine or a placebo. CDR3s include the opening cysteine and the closing phenylalanine or tryptophan. The D gene is left open where the match is weak. Expanded clones get a size class; other rows say once, few or many, or leave the size out.

size: NA; V: TRBV19; J: TRBJ1-5; D: NA; DNA: TGTGCCAGTAGTATGTTGGGTGGCAATCAGCCCCAGCATTTT; CDR3: CASSMLGGNQPQHF
size: NA; V: TRBV19; J: TRBJ1-1; D: TRBD1; DNA: TGTGCCAGTAGTATTCAGGGGGTGAACACTGAAGCTTTCTTT; CDR3: CASSIQGVNTEAFF
size: few; V: TRBV6-2/TRBV6-3; J: TRBJ1-6; D: NA; DNA: TGTGCCAGCAGCTCTGACTTCAGGGGACGTAATTCACCCCTCCACTTT; CDR3: CASSSDFRGRNSPLHF
size: NA; V: TRBV10-3; J: TRBJ1-6; D: NA; DNA: TGTGCCATCAGTGAGTCAGGGACCGGCCATAATTCACCCCTCCACTTT; CDR3: CAISESGTGHNSPLHF
size: NA; V: TRBV5-1; J: TRBJ2-1; D: TRBD1; DNA: TGCGCCAGCAGCTGGGGGACAGGCAATGAGCAGTTCTTC; CDR3: CASSWGTGNEQFF
size: NA; V: TRBV19; J: TRBJ2-6; D: TRBD1; DNA: TGTGCCAGTACTAGGACAGGCTTATCCTCTGGGGCCAACGTCCTGACTTTC; CDR3: CASTRTGLSSGANVLTF
size: NA; V: TRBV20-1; J: TRBJ2-1; D: NA; DNA: TGCAGTGCTAGTTACAGCCAGTATGAGCAGTTCTTC; CDR3: CSASYSQYEQFF
size: once; V: TRBV3-1/TRBV3-2; J: TRBJ2-2; D: NA; DNA: TGTGCCAGCAGCCAGACCCGGGGGCTGACGGGGGAGCTGTTTTTT; CDR3: CASSQTRGLTGELFF
size: NA; V: TRBV7-9; J: TRBJ2-7; D: NA; DNA: TGTGCCAGCAGCTCGACAGATTACTACGAGCAGTACTTC; CDR3: CASSSTDYYEQYF
size: NA; V: TRBV5-1; J: TRBJ1-4; D: TRBD1; DNA: TGCGCCAGCAAGGCAGGGGGCTTGACTAATGAAAAACTGTTTTTT; CDR3: CASKAGGLTNEKLFF
size: once; V: TRBV7-8; J: TRBJ1-2; D: TRBD1; DNA: TGTGCCAGCAGCATTAGACCCGGGACAGCTAACTATGGCTACACCTTC; CDR3: CASSIRPGTANYGYTF
size: few; V: TRBV3-1/TRBV3-2; J: TRBJ2-7; D: NA; DNA: TGTGCCAGCAGCCCGACATCCCGCTCCGAGCAGTACTTC; CDR3: CASSPTSRSEQYF
size: NA; V: TRBV5-4; J: TRBJ2-1; D: TRBD2; DNA: TGTGCCAGCAGCGGAAGAGGGACTAGGAGGGGTCGTCGCAATGAGCAGTTCTTC; CDR3: CASSGRGTRRGRRNEQFF
size: NA; V: TRBV6-4; J: TRBJ2-5; D: NA; DNA: TGTGCCAGCAGTGATCCCCCTTGTCGGGGGCCGGGTGGGGAGACCCAGTACTTC; CDR3: CASSDPPCRGPGGETQYF